This T cell receptor (beta chain) was recovered during a study of blood T cell repertoires in COVID-19. CDR1 SGHTA and CDR2 FQGNSA come from the germline V gene. The junction had 7 bases not matched to a gene; V was cut back by 4 bases and J by 6 bases. CDR3 length: 15 amino acids. Per the original data handling: Amplification of reference gene primers was used by the study to estimate nucleated cell counts. Assay used: immunoSEQ multiplex PCR; TCRdb lists only in-frame clones, some missing. V, J and clone size are taken as reported in that table, and D and trimming were inferred from the DNA itself. The sample has approximately 350,000 clones, about four fifths seen once; the top ten hold 5% to 6%.

The sequencing sample was made of PBMCs or T cells enriched from blood (not recorded which). This receptor was taken from a woman in her 50s who had recovered from COVID-19. The J gene is TRBJ2-2, the V gene TRBV7-2, with TRBD1 identical over 8 bases. The CDR3 loop reads CASSYSPGGPGELFF. CDR3 sequence (DNA): TGTGCCAGCAGCTACTCTCCAGGGGGCCCCGGGGAGCTGTTTTTT.